This T cell receptor beta chain is from a study of T cells in tuberculosis. For the study at large: In South Africa, adults with active tuberculosis were compared with IGRA-negative and latently infected IGRA-positive adolescents.

Study-level findings and limits: A GMM-specific repertoire classifier reached about 90% accuracy, AUROC around 0.87.

TCRdb's copy holds only in-frame clones and misses some; the assay was immunoSEQ multiplex PCR. The sample carries around 43,000 clones, approximately 95% recorded once. A word on this clone: Its cognate antigen is unknown.

Sequencing used PBMCs. This receptor was taken from a donor between 5 and 29 years old with latent tuberculosis or without tuberculosis infection.

CDR3 sequence (DNA): TGTGCCAGCTCACCCCAGGGTAATGAGCAGTTCTTC. It encodes CASSPQGNEQFF. The chain couples TRBV18 to TRBJ2-1; tentatively, D is TRBD1 (5 bases). This CDR3 region has 12 residues. Germline V gene sequence: CDR1 KGHSH, CDR2 LQKENI. Trimming stripped 3 bases from V and 7 bases from J, with 7 bases between.